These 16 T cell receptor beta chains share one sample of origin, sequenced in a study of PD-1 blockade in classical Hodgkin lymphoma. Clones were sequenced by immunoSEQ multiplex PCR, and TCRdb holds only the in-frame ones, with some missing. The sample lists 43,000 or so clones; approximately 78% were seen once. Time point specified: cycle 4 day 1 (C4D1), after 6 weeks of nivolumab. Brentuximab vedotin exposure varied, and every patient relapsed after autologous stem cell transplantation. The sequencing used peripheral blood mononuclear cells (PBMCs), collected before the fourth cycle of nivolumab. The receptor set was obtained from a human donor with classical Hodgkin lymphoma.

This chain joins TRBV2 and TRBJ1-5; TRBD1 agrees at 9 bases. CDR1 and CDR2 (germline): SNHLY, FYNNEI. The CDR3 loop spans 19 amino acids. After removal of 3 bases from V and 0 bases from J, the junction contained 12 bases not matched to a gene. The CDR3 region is CASSDTGTGNGYSNQPQHF. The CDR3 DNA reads TGTGCCAGCAGTGACACCGGGACAGGGAATGGGTATAGCAATCAGCCCCAGCATTTT.

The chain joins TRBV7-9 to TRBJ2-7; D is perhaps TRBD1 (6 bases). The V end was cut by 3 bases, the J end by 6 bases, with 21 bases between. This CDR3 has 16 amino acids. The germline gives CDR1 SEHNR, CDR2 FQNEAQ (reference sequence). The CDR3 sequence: CASSFPTGWGQGEQYF. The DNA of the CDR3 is TGTGCCAGCAGCTTCCCAACAGGGTGGGGTCAGGGCGAGCAGTACTTC.

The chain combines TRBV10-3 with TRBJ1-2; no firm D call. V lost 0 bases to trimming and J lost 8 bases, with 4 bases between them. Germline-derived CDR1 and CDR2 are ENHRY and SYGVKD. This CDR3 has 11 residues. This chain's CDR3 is CAISESHGYTF. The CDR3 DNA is TGTGCCATCAGTGAGTCCCACGGCTACACCTTC.

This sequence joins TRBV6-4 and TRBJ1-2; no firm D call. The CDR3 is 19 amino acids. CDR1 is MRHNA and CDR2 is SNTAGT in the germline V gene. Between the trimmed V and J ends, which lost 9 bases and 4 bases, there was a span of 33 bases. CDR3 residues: CARPKPGRERQHFRYGYTF. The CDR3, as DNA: TGTGCCAGACCAAAACCCGGCCGCGAGCGTCAGCATTTCCGCTATGGCTACACCTTC.

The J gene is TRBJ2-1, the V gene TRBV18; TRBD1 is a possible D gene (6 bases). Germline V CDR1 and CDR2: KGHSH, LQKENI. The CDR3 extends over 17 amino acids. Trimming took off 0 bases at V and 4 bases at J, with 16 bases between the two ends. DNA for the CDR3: TGTGCCAGCTCACCACCCCTGACAGGCGGCCGTTACAATGAGCAGTTCTTC. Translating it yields CASSPPLTGGRYNEQFF. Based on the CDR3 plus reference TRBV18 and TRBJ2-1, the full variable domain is NAGVMQNPRHLVRRRGQEARLRCSPMKGHSHVYWYRQLPEEGLKFMVYLQKENIIDESGMPKERFSAEFPKEGPSILRIQQVVRGDSAAYFCASSPPLTGGRYNEQFFGPGTRLTVL.

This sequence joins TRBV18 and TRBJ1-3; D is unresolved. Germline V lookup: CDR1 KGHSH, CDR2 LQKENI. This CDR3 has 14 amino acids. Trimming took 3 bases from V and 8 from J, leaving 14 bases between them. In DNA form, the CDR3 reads TGTGCCAGCTCACCCCGGCAGGAAGGAGACACCATATATTTT. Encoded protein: CASSPRQEGDTIYF.

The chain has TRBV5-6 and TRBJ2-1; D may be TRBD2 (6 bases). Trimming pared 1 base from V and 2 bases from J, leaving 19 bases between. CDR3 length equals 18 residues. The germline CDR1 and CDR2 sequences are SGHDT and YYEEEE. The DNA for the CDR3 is TGTGCCAGCAGCTTGAAGCTAGCGACTACGCTGACCTACAATGAGCAGTTCTTC. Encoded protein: CASSLKLATTLTYNEQFF.

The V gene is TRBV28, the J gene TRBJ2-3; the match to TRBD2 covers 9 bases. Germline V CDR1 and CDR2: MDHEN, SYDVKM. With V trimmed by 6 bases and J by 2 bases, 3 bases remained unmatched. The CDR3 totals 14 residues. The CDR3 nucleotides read TGTGCCAGCAGCTGGACTAGCGTCACAGATACGCAGTATTTT. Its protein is CASSWTSVTDTQYF.

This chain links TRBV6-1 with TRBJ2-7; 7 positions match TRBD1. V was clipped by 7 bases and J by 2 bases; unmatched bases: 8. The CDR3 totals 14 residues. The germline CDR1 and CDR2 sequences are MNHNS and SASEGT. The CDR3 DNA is TGTGCCAGCAAACCGGGACAGAGCACCTACGAGCAGTACTTC. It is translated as CASKPGQSTYEQYF.

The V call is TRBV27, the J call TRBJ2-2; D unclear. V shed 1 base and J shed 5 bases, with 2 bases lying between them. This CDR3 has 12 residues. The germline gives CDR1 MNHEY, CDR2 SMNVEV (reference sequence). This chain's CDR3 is CASSLLTGELFF. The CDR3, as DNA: TGTGCCAGCAGTTTATTAACCGGGGAGCTGTTTTTT.

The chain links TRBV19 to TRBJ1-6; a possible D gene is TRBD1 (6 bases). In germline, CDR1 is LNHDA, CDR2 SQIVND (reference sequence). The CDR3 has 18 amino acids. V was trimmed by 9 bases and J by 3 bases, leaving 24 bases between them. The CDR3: CASRGQPRQSNYNSPLHF. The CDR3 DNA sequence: TGTGCCAGCCGAGGACAGCCTCGTCAGTCTAACTATAATTCACCCCTCCACTTT. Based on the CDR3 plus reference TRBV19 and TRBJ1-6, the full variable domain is DGGITQSPKYLFRKEGQNVTLSCEQNLNHDAMYWYRQDPGQGLRLIYYSQIVNDFQKGDIAEGYSVSREKKESFPLTVTSAQKNPTAFYLCASRGQPRQSNYNSPLHFGNGTRLTVT.

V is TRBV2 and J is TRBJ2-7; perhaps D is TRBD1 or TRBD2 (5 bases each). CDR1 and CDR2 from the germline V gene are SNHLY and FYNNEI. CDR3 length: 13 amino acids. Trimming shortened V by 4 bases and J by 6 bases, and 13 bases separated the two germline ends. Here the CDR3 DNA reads TGTGCCAGCAGTGGGGGTTGGGACCTCGAGCAGTACTTC. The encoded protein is CASSGGWDLEQYF.

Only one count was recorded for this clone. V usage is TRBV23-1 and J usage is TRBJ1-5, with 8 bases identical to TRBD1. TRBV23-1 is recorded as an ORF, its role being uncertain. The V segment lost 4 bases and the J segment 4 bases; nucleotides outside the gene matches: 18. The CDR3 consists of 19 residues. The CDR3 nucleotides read TGCGCCAGCAGTCTTATTGAATCGGGGTCGACAGGGGATAATCAGCCCCAGCATTTT. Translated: CASSLIESGSTGDNQPQHF.

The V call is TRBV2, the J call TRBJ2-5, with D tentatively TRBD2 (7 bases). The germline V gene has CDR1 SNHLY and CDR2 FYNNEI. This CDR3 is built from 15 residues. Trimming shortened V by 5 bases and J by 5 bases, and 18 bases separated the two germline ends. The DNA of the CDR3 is TGTGCCAGCAGTATTAGCGAGGGGGGGGTCGAGACCCAGTACTTC. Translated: CASSISEGGVETQYF.

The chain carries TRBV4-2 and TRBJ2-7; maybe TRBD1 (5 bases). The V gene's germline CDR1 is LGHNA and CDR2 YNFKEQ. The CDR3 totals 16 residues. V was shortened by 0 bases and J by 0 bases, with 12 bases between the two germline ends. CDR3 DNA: TGTGCCAGCAGCCAAGATGGTGGGGCCTACTCCTACGAGCAGTACTTC. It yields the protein CASSQDGGAYSYEQYF.

The CDR3 spells CTSSYGQVEAFF. Here the CDR3 DNA reads TGCACCAGCAGCTACGGACAGGTTGAAGCTTTCTTT. The V gene is TRBV1, the J gene TRBJ1-1; the table's D call, TRBD1, was not checked against the DNA. TRBV1 is shown as a pseudogene. The CDR3 spans 12 residues.